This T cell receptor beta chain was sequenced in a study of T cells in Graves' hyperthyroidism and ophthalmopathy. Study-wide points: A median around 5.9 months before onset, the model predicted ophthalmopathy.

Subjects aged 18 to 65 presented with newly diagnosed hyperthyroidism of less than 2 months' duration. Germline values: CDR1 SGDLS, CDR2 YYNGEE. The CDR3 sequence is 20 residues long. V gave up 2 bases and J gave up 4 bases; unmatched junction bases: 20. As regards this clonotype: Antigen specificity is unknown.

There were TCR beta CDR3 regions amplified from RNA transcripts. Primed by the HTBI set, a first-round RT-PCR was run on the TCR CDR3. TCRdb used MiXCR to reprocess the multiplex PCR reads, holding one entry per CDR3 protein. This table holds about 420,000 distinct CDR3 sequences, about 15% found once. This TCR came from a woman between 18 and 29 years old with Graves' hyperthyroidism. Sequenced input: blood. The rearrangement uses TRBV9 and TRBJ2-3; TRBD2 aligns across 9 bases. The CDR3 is CASSVRPAGGPYLFPDTQYF. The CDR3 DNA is TGTGCCAGCAGCGTTAGACCAGCGGGGGGCCCGTACCTGTTCCCAGATACGCAGTATTTT.